This TCR beta chain emerged from a study of cytomegalovirus exposure and HLA in healthy donors (dated by TCRdb to the late 2010s). About the investigation overall: In an earlier analysis of 550 to 750 of the donors, approximately 260 Gb of sequence data and about 110 million unique TCR beta sequences from 180 million or so T cells were reported. An early release covering just under 650 HLA-typed donors comprised approximately 300 gigabases of sequencing data and tens of millions of unique TCR sequences. The genetic ancestry cluster associated with self-reported Caucasian donors included 80% to 90% of the 300 to 450 genotyped donors. The study was designed to test whether signatures of past pathogen exposure could be identified by cataloging public T cell receptors. The study profiled the T cell repertoires of 500 to 800 subjects by immunosequencing and related them to cytomegalovirus serostatus. Besides the first cohort of roughly 660 subjects, a separate validation cohort made up of over 100 different subjects was used. The study combined high-throughput TCR immunosequencing, statistical association of individual TCRs with disease status, and machine learning to predict cytomegalovirus infection status. A later analysis re-examined previously published TCR beta repertoires from about 700 donors and added high-resolution HLA genotyping to investigate patterns of TCR occurrence. In the later analysis, no new phenotypic data were used to find candidate immune exposures; instead, reliance was placed on TCR beta sequences and their occurrence across donors. An earlier analysis of some 600 of the donors applied high-throughput TCR beta sequencing to assess whether each TCR beta V gene segment acted as functional or pseudogenic. Alongside the repertoire data, information on donor age, sex, ethnicity and CMV serostatus was compiled. In a later genetic analysis, genome-wide SNP genotypes for about three fifths of the 666 donors were used, and that subset was treated as a discovery cohort. Every discovery cohort repertoire had been produced on one sequencing platform. HLA typing covered class I and class II loci at four-digit resolution. The number of typed donors differed by locus: about 620-640 for A, B, C, DRB1 and DQB1; approximately 540 for DQA1; around 580 for DPA1; and about 450 for DPB1. A handful of DR-DQ haplotypes were treated as single units for association and clustering because of strong linkage in the cohort. Among several hundred genotyped donors of the cohort, an average of around 250,000 unique TCR beta nucleotide sequences was sequenced per donor, of which about 18% were non-productive. What the work shows at the level of the full study, not this receptor alone: An association between a missense DCLRE1C variant and V-gene and J-gene trimming of TCR beta chains was found in a later genetic analysis and replicated in an independent cohort. In vitro tests confirmed that a few of the cytomegalovirus-associated TCR beta chains recognize cytomegalovirus antigens. Broadly in line with IMGT annotations, most TCR beta V segments showed up in productive rearrangements about 87% or about 30% of the time in an earlier analysis of 450 to 750 of the donors. When HLA alleles, especially DR and DQ, strongly co-occurred, TCR associations were difficult to assign to individual alleles. Some IMGT-functional V segments, including TRBV6-2 and TRBV6-3, could not be told apart with the 87-base-pair reads, so those segments were excluded. Correlated functional status among segregating V segments might be attributable to linkage disequilibrium, but an unknown experimental factor could not be ruled out. While some public TCRs were present in many individuals, most TCR sequences turned up only very rarely across donors. Several of the top co-occurrence clusters appeared to be linked to parvovirus B19, influenza, CMV and Epstein-Barr virus, according to a later analysis. Compared with equally common non-associated chains, HLA-associated TCR beta chains in a later analysis were more clonally expanded and had lower generation probabilities. In both the original and validation cohorts, the classifier was reported to diagnose cytomegalovirus status with high specificity and sensitivity. Because some donors lacked HLA typing at each locus, the association tests relied only on the typed subset. The only immune exposure information available for the cohort was CMV serostatus. A further reported finding was that TCR beta sequences accurately predicted the HLA-A and HLA-B alleles for most subjects in the first cohort. A cluster of highly shared sequence variants was judged likely to be a technical artifact of the sequencing pipeline. A later analysis associated 15,000 to 20,000 TCR beta sequences with specific HLA alleles at a false discovery rate of 0.05. The cohort was sequenced for TCR beta chains only, and without alpha or paired-chain data the features that could be detected were limited. The authors suggested that the approach could potentially be extended to other disease states and immunological phenotypes. Roughly uniform sequencing depth across donors was assumed in presence/absence analyses, although this assumption may not hold. Because counts were too low, some 17 rarely observed V segments, including chromosome 9 orphons, were excluded from the earlier analysis of roughly 580 of the donors. In a later analysis, most CMV-associated TCR beta chains were found to appear HLA-restricted, with HLA associations seemingly driven largely by CMV exposure. The study listed 150 to 200 TCR beta chains as associated with cytomegalovirus. A later genetic analysis reported fewer N-insertions in productive TCRs among donors in an Asian-associated ancestry cluster than the roughly 700-donor mean. According to a later analysis, TCR association rates differed among HLA loci, with DRB1 alleles showing the most associated TCRs and HLA-C alleles showing the fewest.

Library creation used the immunoSEQ multiplex PCR assay. For the multiplex PCR, a mixture combining 60 forward primers for TCR Vbeta segments and 13 reverse primers for TCR Jbeta segments was used. The CDR3 region of rearranged TCR beta genes was amplified from genomic DNA with a multiplex PCR assay. The Illumina HiSeq System was used to sequence the amplified TCR beta libraries as 87-base-pair reads. For the original study's pipeline: A later analysis counted some 74 million unique TCR beta chains across the 666 repertoires, and some 11 million of these chains were shared by at least two donors. To remove PCR and sequencing errors, raw reads were error-corrected and collapsed into unique sequences using a nearest-neighbor algorithm that merged closely related sequences. V, D and J gene segments were assigned by aligning CDR3 sequences to IMGT reference sequences. For a sequence to be retained, a match of at least six nucleotides to both a V gene segment and a J gene segment was required. Rearrangements were called productive when the CDR3 lacked stop codons and stayed in frame with V and J; all others were non-productive. CDR3 was defined according to IMGT convention as the region running from the second conserved V-encoded cysteine to the conserved J-encoded phenylalanine. In an earlier analysis of around 540 of the donors, sequences lacking an unambiguous match to a single V gene segment were excluded. An earlier analysis of several hundred of the donors called V segments functional above 56.7% productive rearrangements and segregating when the between-donor standard deviation exceeded 5%. To diagnose cytomegalovirus status from the catalog of TCR beta chain sequences, a statistical classification framework was built. A later analysis assigned V and J genes by comparing TCR nucleotide sequences with IMGT/GENE-DB human TR gene sequences. Using the TCRdist pipeline, a later analysis assigned CDR3 sequences along with most-parsimonious VDJ recombination scenarios. In a later analysis, each TCR beta chain was defined by its CDR3 amino acid sequence together with its V-gene family, and reads lacking a unique V-gene family were excluded. To address suspected cross-contamination and a sequencing artifact, a later analysis removed under 600 highly shared, low-generation-probability nucleotide sequences. For each public chain, a later analysis derived a clonal expansion index from normalized ranks of inferred template counts within each repertoire. In a later analysis, generation probabilities were computed using a VDJ recombination model fitted to out-of-frame rearrangements, and the results were checked against IGoR. In a later analysis, TCR-TCR, TCR-HLA and TCR-CMV co-occurrence was scored with hypergeometric tests, and a repertoire-size bias correction was applied to TCR pairs. False discovery rates were estimated in a later analysis by permuting HLA or CMV assignments 20 times. A later analysis grouped co-occurring TCRs with DBSCAN, adding TCRdist sequence similarity when clustering within HLA-allele-positive subsets. Repertoires with fewer than 30,000 or more than 120,000 public chains were left out of co-occurrence clustering, as were four to six repertoires with anomalous nucleotide sharing. TCRdb holds this immuneACCESS table with in-frame rearrangements only. Some clones are missing; in checked studies, unresolved V genes explain under half, and the rest has no known cause. V and J calls and clone size are copied from that table; D and trimming were computed from the DNA. A total of around 60,000 clones appear in this sample, about 65% of them only once. The ten largest account for roughly 25% of the sample.

The cohort comprised some 730 healthy bone marrow donors. At the time of sampling, all cohort members were nominally healthy, though unrecorded immune exposures were likely present. The donor tested CMV seropositive and was one of the 289 seropositive cohort members. A peripheral blood sample was provided by each donor, and peripheral blood mononuclear cells were used for TCR beta sequencing. Genomic DNA was extracted from the blood cell samples with the Qiagen DNeasy Blood Extraction Kit. The junction carries 12 bases between V and J, which are trimmed by 4 bases and 3 bases respectively. CDR1 and CDR2, per the germline V gene (reference sequence), are GTSNPN and SVGIG. From cysteine to phenylalanine, the CDR3 is 14 amino acids long. Only the CDR3 part of the read is kept: 42 bases, read in frame from the first base. Regarding this clone: This receptor's antigen is unknown. No much larger clone exists at a distance of one base, and base qualities are not known.

The V and J segments used are TRBV30 and TRBJ2-2; the best D guess is TRBD1, with 5 bases matching. The clonotype originates from a man aged 45-60 years in good health and CMV-seropositive. The sample comprised PBMCs. The sequence in DNA is TGTGCCTGGAAGGGGTACTCCTACACCGGGGAGCTGTTTTTT. It translates to CAWKGYSYTGELFF.